This T cell receptor beta chain was captured in a study of CD8 T cells in Susac syndrome. RNA totalling about 0.5 to 1 ug underwent reverse transcription with random hexamers. MiXCR, applied by TCRdb to the immunoSEQ multiplex PCR reads, yields one record per CDR3 protein. The sample shows over 150,000 distinct CDR3 sequences, approximately 93% of them seen only once. A few counts support this clonotype. Trimming took 0 bases from V and 0 from J, leaving 10 bases between them. Germline CDR1 reads SGDLS; CDR2 reads YYNGEE. CDR3 length: 15 residues. The rearrangement uses TRBV9 and TRBJ2-7, with a possible D match to TRBD1 (6 bases). The clonotype was recovered from a human donor with multiple sclerosis. The sequencing sample was made of CD4+ T cells from PBMCs. The CDR3 bases are TGTGCCAGCAGCGTAGACGGGGACACCTCCTACGAGCAGTACTTC. Protein sequence: CASSVDGDTSYEQYF.